The rows below give T cell receptor beta chains drawn from one sample of a study of T cell clusters in autoimmune cytopenias. TCRdb reanalyzed the multiplex PCR reads, giving one entry per CDR3 protein sequence and no DNA. The ten most abundant clones cover 25% to 35% of a sample with 6,500 to 8,000 distinct CDR3 sequences. The same specimen was also included in a second study, on T cell repertoires in aging, cancer and after chemotherapy.

The sequenced sample was peripheral blood. Receptor source: a human donor in good health. CDR3s include the opening cysteine and the closing phenylalanine or tryptophan. For some rows the clone size is stated as once, few or many, or as a class when expanded; others skip it.

. TRBJ1-5 TRBV19 CASSIRVVQPQHF
. TRBJ2-1 TRBV5-1 CASSLGAGTGGHEQFF
medium-sized TRBJ2-1 TRBV29-1 CSVLRTSWSEQFF
medium-sized TRBJ2-2 TRBV18 CASSPRQGNTGELFF
medium-sized TRBJ2-5 TRBV19 CASSIGYQETQYF
medium-sized TRBJ2-1 TRBV19 CASSDLTGGIYNEQFF
. TRBJ2-7 TRBV12-3/TRBV12-4 CASSLGGSNYEQYF
. TRBJ2-5 TRBV27 CASSLLEEYQETQYF
medium-sized TRBJ2-3 TRBV6-5 CASSKPGLAGAADTQYF
. TRBJ2-1 TRBV5-6 CASSFQDTLREQFF
. TRBJ2-1 TRBV27 CASSLSEDYNEQFF
medium-sized TRBJ2-2 TRBV29-1 CSGQAAGELFF
. TRBJ1-5 TRBV18 CASSPRMEGEVPQHF
. TRBJ2-2 TRBV30 CAWGRFENTGELFF
medium-sized TRBJ2-3 TRBV19 CAVKQGATDTQYF
medium-sized TRBJ2-1 TRBV7-6 CASSPTERGEYNEQFF
. TRBJ1-1 TRBV6-5 CASSYSETVNTEAFF
. TRBJ2-2 TRBV5-1 CASSAGVNTGELFF
. TRBJ1-2 TRBV6-5 CATKRPGVSYGYTF
. TRBJ2-7 TRBV30 CAWAAGNIYEQYF
medium-sized TRBJ2-3 TRBV5-5 CASSLNTDTQYF
. TRBJ1-4 TRBV5-6 CASSFVNRGNEKLFF
. TRBJ1-6 TRBV19 CASNAGTGTNSPLHF
. TRBJ2-7 TRBV6-1 CASTSMGLGGYEQYF
. TRBJ2-1 TRBV18 CASSPLLRQADEQFF
medium-sized TRBJ2-2 TRBV5-6 CASSLTIQGANTGELFF